This T cell receptor beta chain emerged from a study of blood T cell repertoires in COVID-19. Data came from immunoSEQ multiplex PCR; TCRdb stores just in-frame clones and leaves some out. The data hold approximately 330,000 clones, with about 86% observed a single time. The sample holds one count of this clone. The cohort comprised adults aged roughly 18 to 95 years residing in 20 to 30 US areas. Germline values: CDR1 MDHEN, CDR2 SYDVKM. The CDR3 consists of 16 residues. Trimming removed 6 bases at V and 0 bases at J, with 17 bases between. Sequencing was performed on PBMCs or T cells enriched from blood (not recorded which). This TCR derives from a woman aged 40 to 50 with acute COVID-19. The chain has TRBV28 and TRBJ1-1, with D possibly matching TRBD1 (6 bases). CDR3 bases: TGTGCCAGCAGGTCAGGGGCGGTTGCAATGAACACTGAAGCTTTCTTT. Translating gives CASRSGAVAMNTEAFF.